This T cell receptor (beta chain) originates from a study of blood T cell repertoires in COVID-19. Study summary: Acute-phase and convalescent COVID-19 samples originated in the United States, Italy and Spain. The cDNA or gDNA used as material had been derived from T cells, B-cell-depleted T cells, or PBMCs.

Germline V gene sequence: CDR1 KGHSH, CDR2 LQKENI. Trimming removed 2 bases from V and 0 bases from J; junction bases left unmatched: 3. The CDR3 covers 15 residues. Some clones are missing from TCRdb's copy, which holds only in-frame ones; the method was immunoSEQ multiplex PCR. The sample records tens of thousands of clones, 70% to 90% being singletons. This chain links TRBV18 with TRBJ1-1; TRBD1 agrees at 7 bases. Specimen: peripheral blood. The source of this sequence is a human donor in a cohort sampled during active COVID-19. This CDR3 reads CASSPWGQMNTEAFF. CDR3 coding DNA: TGTGCCAGCTCACCATGGGGACAGATGAACACTGAAGCTTTCTTT.